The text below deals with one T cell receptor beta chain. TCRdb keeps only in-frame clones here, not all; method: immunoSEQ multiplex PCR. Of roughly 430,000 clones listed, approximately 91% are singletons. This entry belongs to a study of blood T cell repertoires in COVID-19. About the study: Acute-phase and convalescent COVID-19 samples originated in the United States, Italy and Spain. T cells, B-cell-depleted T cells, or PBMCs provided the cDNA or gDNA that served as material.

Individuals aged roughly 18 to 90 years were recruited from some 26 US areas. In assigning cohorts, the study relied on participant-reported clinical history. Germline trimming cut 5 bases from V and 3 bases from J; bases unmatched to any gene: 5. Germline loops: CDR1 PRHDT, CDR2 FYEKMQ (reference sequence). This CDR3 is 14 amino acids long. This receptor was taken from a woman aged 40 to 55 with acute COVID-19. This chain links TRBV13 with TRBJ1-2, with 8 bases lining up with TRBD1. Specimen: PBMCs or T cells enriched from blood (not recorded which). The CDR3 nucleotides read TGTGCCAGCAGCGAAGCGACAGGGGACTATGGCTACACCTTC. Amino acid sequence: CASSEATGDYGYTF.